Below, one T cell receptor (beta chain) is given with its context. The antigen is unknown. From the reads, TCRdb called clonotypes with MiXCR, one entry per CDR3 protein. The data hold 310,000 or so distinct CDR3 sequences, with 8% to 10% observed a single time. Germline V CDR1 and CDR2: SQVTM, ANQGSEA. Deletions cut 4 bases from V and 2 bases from J, with 9 bases between. This CDR3 is built from 13 residues. These data belong to a study of T cell repertoires in cytomegalovirus infection. Points from the study as a whole: In two of eight donors, the top clonotype was HLA-C-restricted CMV-specific.

The origin of this receptor is a human donor in good health (CMV status not recorded). Some clones in this sample may be carry-over from other donors' samples. The gene calls are TRBV29-1 and TRBJ2-4; D is ambiguous. Sequencing input: PBMCs. The DNA for the CDR3 is TGCAGCGTTGCGGCGCGGACCAAAAACATTCAGTACTTC. Encoded protein: CSVAARTKNIQYF.